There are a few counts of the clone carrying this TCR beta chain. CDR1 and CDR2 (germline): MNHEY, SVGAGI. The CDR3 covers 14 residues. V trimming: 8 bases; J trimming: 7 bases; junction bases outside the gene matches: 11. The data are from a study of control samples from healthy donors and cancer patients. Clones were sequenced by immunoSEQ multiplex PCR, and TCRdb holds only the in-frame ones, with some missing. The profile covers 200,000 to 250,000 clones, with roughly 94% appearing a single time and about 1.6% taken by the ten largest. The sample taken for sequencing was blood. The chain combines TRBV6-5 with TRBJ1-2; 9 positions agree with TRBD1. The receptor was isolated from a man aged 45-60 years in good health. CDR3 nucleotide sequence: TGTGCCAGCGCTACGGGACAGGGAGTCTCTGGCTACACCTTC. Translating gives CASATGQGVSGYTF.